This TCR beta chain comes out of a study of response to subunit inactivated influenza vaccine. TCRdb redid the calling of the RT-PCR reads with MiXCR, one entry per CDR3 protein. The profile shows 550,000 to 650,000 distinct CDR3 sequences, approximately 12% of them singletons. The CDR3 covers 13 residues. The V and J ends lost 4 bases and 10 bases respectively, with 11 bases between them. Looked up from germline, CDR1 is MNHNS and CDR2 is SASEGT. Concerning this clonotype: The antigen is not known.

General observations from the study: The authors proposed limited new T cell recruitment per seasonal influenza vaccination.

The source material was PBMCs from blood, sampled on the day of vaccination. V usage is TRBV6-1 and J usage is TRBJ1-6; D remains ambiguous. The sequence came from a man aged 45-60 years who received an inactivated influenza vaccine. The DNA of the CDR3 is TGTGCCAGCAGTGGCCGACTGGGGTCACCCCTCCACTTT. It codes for CASSGRLGSPLHF.